One and the same sample provided the 12 T cell receptor beta chains below, sequenced in a study of cytomegalovirus exposure and HLA in healthy donors. This PCR relied on a set of 60 Vbeta primers and 13 Jbeta primers. Some clones are missing from TCRdb's copy, which holds only in-frame ones; the method was immunoSEQ multiplex PCR. This sample has more than 150,000 clones, with roughly four fifths found just once. What was sequenced was PBMCs. The receptors were sampled from a man between 18 and 29 years old in good health and CMV-seronegative.

V is TRBV2 and J is TRBJ2-5, with TRBD2 matching 9 bases. The CDR3 has 14 amino acids. Per germline, CDR1 SNHLY and CDR2 FYNNEI. The V and J ends lost 6 bases and 2 bases, in that order; junction bases with no gene match: 4. The CDR3 DNA reads TGTGCCAGCAGGGGGACTAGCTTTCAAGAGACCCAGTACTTC. It encodes CASRGTSFQETQYF.

This clone was detected only once. CDR3 in DNA: TGTGCCATCAGTGTGGACAGGGAGTCGAGAGGCTACACCTTC. Residues: CAISVDRESRGYTF. The V and J genes are TRBV10-3 and TRBJ1-2, with 8 bases aligning to TRBD1. Germline CDR1 ENHRY, CDR2 SYGVKD. Trimming cost V 4 bases and J 8 bases; bases outside gene matches: 9. This CDR3 has 14 amino acids.

The chain links TRBV18 to TRBJ1-2; possibly TRBD1 for D (6 bases). The germline V and J ends were trimmed by 3 bases and 2 bases, with 10 bases remaining between them. The CDR3 length is 14 residues. Germline V gives CDR1 KGHSH, CDR2 LQKENI. The CDR3 nucleotides read TGTGCCAGCTCACCGGATCAGGGGAACTATGGCTACACCTTC. Translation gives CASSPDQGNYGYTF. The full variable domain, rest sourced from reference TRBV18 and TRBJ1-2, is NAGVMQNPRHLVRRRGQEARLRCSPMKGHSHVYWYRQLPEEGLKFMVYLQKENIIDESGMPKERFSAEFPKEGPSILRIQQVVRGDSAAYFCASSPDQGNYGYTFGSGTRLTVV.

V usage is TRBV6-4 and J usage is TRBJ1-2; D possibly corresponds to TRBD1 (5 bases). The CDR3 spans 12 residues. Between the trimmed V and J ends, which lost 2 bases and 8 bases, there was a span of 9 bases. Per the germline V gene, CDR1 is MRHNA and CDR2 is SNTAGT. The DNA for the CDR3 is TGTGCCAGCAGTGACAGGGGAGGGGGCTACACCTTC. Translating it yields CASSDRGGGYTF.

This clone was observed a handful of times. This chain connects TRBV5-1 to TRBJ1-1; no firm D call. This CDR3 region has 13 residues. CDR1 is SGHRS, CDR2 YFSETQ, per germline. V lost 0 bases, J lost 8 bases, and 11 bases lay in between. This CDR3 reads CASSLVQPAEAFF. The DNA for the CDR3 is TGCGCCAGCAGCTTGGTACAGCCCGCCGAAGCTTTCTTT.

This clone was counted only a few times. V and J are TRBV5-6 and TRBJ1-2, with TRBD1 matching over 7 bases. Per germline, CDR1 SGHDT and CDR2 YYEEEE. J gave up 7 bases and V 4 bases, and 7 bases lay outside the gene matches. This CDR3 has 13 amino acids. CDR3 in amino acids: CASSRDRARGYTF. The CDR3 bases are TGTGCCAGCAGCCGAGACAGGGCCCGTGGCTACACCTTC.

The V and J genes are TRBV21-1 and TRBJ2-2; TRBD2 reflects the table's D call only, with no check against the DNA. TRBV21-1 is listed as a pseudogene. The CDR3 runs to 16 residues. The CDR3 sequence is CASSHPEQGRAGELFF. In DNA, the CDR3 is TGTGCCAGCAGCCACCCGGAGCAGGGGAGGGCCGGGGAGCTGTTTTTT.

This chain links TRBV6-5 with TRBJ1-2, with D unresolved. Germline assignment: CDR1 MNHEY and CDR2 SVGAGI. The CDR3 runs 12 residues. Trimming pared 5 bases from V and 7 bases from J, leaving 11 bases between. The CDR3 nucleotides are TGTGCCAGCAGTCCCATCGGGGTTGGCTACACCTTC. It yields the protein CASSPIGVGYTF.

The chain carries TRBV5-1 and TRBJ1-4, with 10 nucleotides matching TRBD1. This CDR3 is built from 14 residues. V shed 3 bases, J shed 8 bases, and the junction held 4 bases outside the gene matches. Germline lookup yields CDR1 SGHRS and CDR2 YFSETQ. The CDR3 region is CASSWDRGGEKLFF. DNA for the CDR3: TGCGCCAGCAGCTGGGACAGGGGTGGAGAAAAACTGTTTTTT.

V is TRBV2 and J is TRBJ1-4, with TRBD1 identical over 9 bases. This CDR3 has 15 amino acids. After removal of 0 bases from V and 7 bases from J, the junction contained 3 bases not matched to a gene. Germline lookup yields CDR1 SNHLY and CDR2 FYNNEI. This CDR3 is CASSEAWDRAEKLFF. CDR3 DNA: TGTGCCAGCAGTGAAGCGTGGGACAGGGCTGAAAAACTGTTTTTT.

The chain has TRBV5-6 and TRBJ2-5, with D possibly matching TRBD2 (5 bases). Germline V gene data show CDR1 as SGHDT and CDR2 as YYEEEE. The CDR3 spans 19 residues. The V end was cut by 0 bases, the J end by 7 bases, with 28 bases between. For the CDR3, the DNA is TGTGCCAGCAGCTTGGTCGAGGGCTCGTTCGGACGCCTGGTGGGGACCCAGTACTTC. As protein: CASSLVEGSFGRLVGTQYF.

The chain couples TRBV5-1 to TRBJ2-3, with D possibly matching TRBD1 (5 bases). The germline CDR1 and CDR2 sequences are SGHRS and YFSETQ. Trimming shortened V by 1 base and J by 5 bases, and 14 bases separated the two germline ends. The CDR3 extends over 15 amino acids. The CDR3 DNA reads as TGCGCCAGCAGCTTGTGGCAGGGCGAAATAGATACGCAGTATTTT. It specifies CASSLWQGEIDTQYF.